The following is a TCR beta chain sequence with its context. What it binds is not known. This record belongs to a study of CD8+ T cells in alopecia areata. RNA extraction and reverse transcription yielded cDNA as sequencing template. Data came from immunoSEQ multiplex PCR; TCRdb stores just in-frame clones and leaves some out. The profile shows around 8,000 clones, less than 75% of them singletons. CD4+ cells from several patients underwent sorting into CD25+CD127- cells. Peripheral blood and lesional scalp punch biopsies came from alopecia areata patients. PBMCs were stained for CD3, CD4 and CD8, and CD4+ and CD8+ T cells were sorted. V dropped 8 bases and J dropped 2 bases, with 16 bases sitting between them. In germline, CDR1 is SNHLY, CDR2 FYNNEI. The CDR3 runs to 14 residues. Broader study findings: More clonal than normal scalp was lesional scalp, particularly alopecia totalis/universalis.

The origin of this receptor is a human donor with alopecia areata. The V call is TRBV2, the J call TRBJ2-7; the D gene is possibly TRBD1 (5 bases). Source material: CD4+ Tregs sorted from blood. CDR3 amino acids: CASRRVIFPYEQYF. In DNA, the CDR3 is TGTGCCAGCCGCAGGGTTATTTTCCCCTACGAGCAGTACTTC.